Included here is one TCR beta chain sequence, with context. Its specificity is not known. Generated by immunoSEQ multiplex PCR, the TCRdb table keeps only in-frame clones and is missing some. The data show approximately 13,000 clones, 67% seen once. This CDR3 region has 15 residues. Germline CDR1 is SGHVS and CDR2 is FQNEAQ. Trimming took off 2 bases at V and 0 bases at J, with 10 bases between the two ends. The data were taken from a study of OX40 agonist ivuxolimab in advanced cancers. Study details: The group had a mean age of about 64 years, ranged from roughly 23 to 79, and was 80% to 85% male.

Notes on the study in general: Compared with CD4+, CD8+ T cells on average had more expanded clones.

The receptor's source is an adult with an advanced solid tumor such as melanoma, head and neck, liver or kidney cancer. The gene calls are TRBV7-8 and TRBJ1-1; D gene ambiguous. Sequenced material: CD4+ or CD8+ T cells sorted from blood, taken in a trial of the OX40 agonist ivuxolimab. CDR3 DNA sequence: TGTGCCAGCAGCTTAAGGCAGTACATGAACACTGAAGCTTTCTTT. Its translation: CASSLRQYMNTEAFF.